The 20 T cell receptor beta chains reported below all come from one sample, sequenced in a study of TIL therapy for anti-PD-1-resistant metastatic lung cancer. The immunoSEQ assay was v3. TCRdb keeps only in-frame clones here, not all; method: immunoSEQ multiplex PCR. The data contain approximately 20,000 clones, 60% to 85% of them singletons. Time point specified: pre-treatment sample, taken before nivolumab and TIL therapy. Sequenced material: blood, taken at baseline. These receptors were taken from a person aged 30 to 80 with non-small cell lung cancer.

The chain joins TRBV6-1 to TRBJ2-7; TRBD2 might be the D (5 bases). V dropped 4 bases and J dropped 4 bases, with 8 bases sitting between them. Germline CDR1 MNHNS, CDR2 SASEGT. CDR3 length: 12 amino acids. As DNA, the CDR3 is TGTGCCAGCAGTGTCGAGGGTTACGAGCAGTACTTC. The encoded protein is CASSVEGYEQYF.

The chain couples TRBV7-2 to TRBJ2-3, with 10 bases that match TRBD1. CDR1 and CDR2 (germline): SGHTA, FQGNSA. The CDR3 is 15 residues long. V was clipped by 5 bases and J by 3 bases; unmatched bases: 5. This CDR3 reads CASSPQDRGTDTQYF. As DNA, the CDR3 is TGTGCCAGCAGCCCCCAGGACAGGGGGACAGATACGCAGTATTTT.

The rearrangement joins TRBV19 to TRBJ2-5; perhaps TRBD2 as D (5 bases). V shed 5 bases and J shed 7 bases, with 14 bases lying between them. CDR3 size: 13 residues. Germline-derived CDR1 and CDR2 are LNHDA and SQIVND (reference sequence). CDR3 DNA: TGTGCCAGTAGTGAGGGCGTCCCTGGGACCCAGTACTTC. Its translation is CASSEGVPGTQYF.

This clone was recorded only once. The genes are TRBV6-5 and TRBJ2-1, with 10 bases that match TRBD2. Trimming at V came to 2 bases and at J to 7 bases, leaving 2 bases not matched to a gene. Germline assignment: CDR1 MNHEY and CDR2 SVGAGI. CDR3 length: 14 amino acids. The CDR3: CASSYQGLANEQFF. The CDR3 nucleotides are TGTGCCAGCAGTTACCAGGGACTAGCGAATGAGCAGTTCTTC.

The chain recombines TRBV7-8 with TRBJ2-5; unclear D gene. The CDR3 is 14 residues long. V lost 1 base and J 1 base, leaving 7 bases between the germline ends. In germline, CDR1 is SGHVS, CDR2 FQNEAQ. CDR3 in amino acids: CASSLVGLQETQYF. In DNA, the CDR3 is TGTGCCAGCAGCTTAGTCGGCCTCCAAGAGACCCAGTACTTC.

V gene TRBV5-4 combines with J gene TRBJ2-7, with 9 bases lining up with TRBD1. Germline V gene sequence: CDR1 SGHNT, CDR2 YYREEE (reference sequence). The CDR3 has 13 amino acids. After removal of 4 bases from V and 2 bases from J, the junction contained 1 base not matched to a gene. CDR3 residues: CASSRDRAYEQYF. DNA of the CDR3: TGTGCCAGCAGCCGGGACAGGGCCTACGAGCAGTACTTC.

The V gene is TRBV5-6, the J gene TRBJ1-3; D uncertain. Germline CDR1 is SGHDT and CDR2 is YYEEEE. V lost 2 bases to trimming and J lost 8 bases, with 11 bases between them. This CDR3 comprises 13 residues. The CDR3, as DNA: TGTGCCAGCAGCTTTGTATGGGGTGACACCATATATTTT. Amino acids: CASSFVWGDTIYF.

This chain connects TRBV2 to TRBJ2-3; unclear D gene. The CDR3 has 15 residues. Between the trimmed V and J ends, which lost 4 bases and 2 bases, there was a span of 13 bases. Germline CDR1 and CDR2: SNHLY and FYNNEI. In DNA form, the CDR3 reads TGTGCCAGCAGTGCAAGAGAGGTTCTCACAGATACGCAGTATTTT. Translation gives CASSAREVLTDTQYF.

This clone was detected only a few times. The chain couples TRBV2 to TRBJ1-1, with TRBD1 matching over 10 bases. This CDR3 is built from 15 residues. Germline V CDR1 and CDR2: SNHLY, FYNNEI. V lost 4 bases, J lost 5 bases, and 7 bases stayed unmatched. The CDR3 sequence: CASSGRQGARTEAFF. Here the CDR3 DNA reads TGTGCCAGCAGTGGACGACAGGGGGCGAGGACTGAAGCTTTCTTT.

The V and J genes are TRBV6-4 and TRBJ2-1; a possible D gene is TRBD2 (7 bases). Trimming left V 8 bases short and J 7 bases short, with 15 bases between. There are 13 residues in the CDR3. Germline V CDR1 and CDR2: MRHNA, SNTAGT. The CDR3: CASGEGDPNEQFF. The CDR3 region has the DNA TGTGCCAGCGGGGAGGGGGACCCTAATGAGCAGTTCTTC.

The chain carries TRBV30 and TRBJ1-2; 9 positions agree with TRBD1. Germline V CDR1 and CDR2: GTSNPN, SVGIG (reference sequence). After removal of 2 bases from V and 4 bases from J, the junction contained 5 bases not matched to a gene. The CDR3 is 14 amino acids. CDR3 sequence (DNA): TGTGCCTGGAGTTGGGGACAGGGCAGCTATGGCTACACCTTC. It codes for CAWSWGQGSYGYTF.

V and J are TRBV5-4 and TRBJ2-7; TRBD1 agrees at 8 bases. The CDR3 runs to 15 residues. V trimming: 4 bases; J trimming: 6 bases; junction bases outside the gene matches: 12. Germline values: CDR1 SGHNT, CDR2 YYREEE (reference sequence). In nucleotides, the CDR3 is TGTGCCAGCAGCCGGCCGTGGACAGGGAATGCCGAGCAGTACTTC. This sequence encodes CASSRPWTGNAEQYF.

This clone has only one observation. V and J are TRBV5-6 and TRBJ2-1, with D possibly being TRBD1 (5 bases). CDR1 SGHDT and CDR2 YYEEEE come from the germline V gene. This CDR3 has 13 residues. Trimming removed 1 base from V and 9 bases from J, with 11 bases in between. The CDR3 DNA reads TGTGCCAGCAGCTTGATAGGGGCAGGTGAGCAGTTCTTC. Its translation is CASSLIGAGEQFF.

The chain combines TRBV5-4 with TRBJ1-5; D may be TRBD1 (5 bases). This CDR3 has 14 amino acids. Trimming took off 4 bases at V and 3 bases at J, with 11 bases between the two ends. Germline values: CDR1 SGHNT, CDR2 YYREEE (reference sequence). The chain's CDR3 is CASSGDGFNQPQHF. The CDR3, as DNA: TGTGCCAGCAGCGGGGACGGTTTCAATCAGCCCCAGCATTTT.

The J gene is TRBJ2-7, the V gene TRBV6-5; a weak D match, TRBD1 (5 bases). The germline V and J ends were trimmed by 6 bases and 1 base, with 10 bases remaining between them. The V gene's germline CDR1 is MNHEY and CDR2 SVGAGI. The CDR3 runs to 13 residues. CDR3 residues: CASRLQVSYEQYF. CDR3 DNA sequence: TGTGCCAGCAGGTTACAGGTGTCCTACGAGCAGTACTTC.

This chain connects TRBV6-5 to TRBJ1-5, with 9 positions matching TRBD1. Trimming removed 6 bases from V and 5 bases from J; junction bases left unmatched: 5. This CDR3 contains 14 residues. Germline V gene data show CDR1 as MNHEY and CDR2 as SVGAGI. The CDR3 reads CASSWDRDDQPQHF. The CDR3 bases are TGTGCCAGCAGCTGGGACAGGGATGATCAGCCCCAGCATTTT.

This chain links TRBV11-2 with TRBJ2-5, with 9 bases matching TRBD1. Germline lookup yields CDR1 SGHAT and CDR2 FQNNGV. This CDR3 is 16 amino acids long. V shed 3 bases and J 2 bases; nucleotides not matched to a gene: 7. Here the CDR3 reads CASSLGQGTYQETQYF. The CDR3 DNA is TGTGCCAGCAGCTTGGGACAGGGTACTTATCAAGAGACCCAGTACTTC. The variable domain in full, completed from reference TRBV11-2 and TRBJ2-5, reads EAGVAQSPRYKIIEKRQSVAFWCNPISGHATLYWYQQILGQGPKLLIQFQNNGVVDDSQLPKDRFSAERLKGVDSTLKIQPAKLEDSAVYLCASSLGQGTYQETQYFGPGTRLLVL.

V is TRBV7-8 and J is TRBJ2-1; 15 bases agree with TRBD2. V was clipped by 0 bases and J by 16 bases; unmatched bases: 7. This CDR3 is built from 15 residues. Germline CDR1 SGHVS, CDR2 FQNEAQ. CDR3 amino acids: CASSLARTSGRAPFF. The CDR3 nucleotides read TGTGCCAGCAGCTTAGCCAGGACTAGCGGGAGGGCCCCTTTCTTC.

This clone was recorded once. The genes are TRBV9 and TRBJ1-2; TRBD1 matches at 9 bases. This CDR3 contains 14 residues. Germline values: CDR1 SGDLS, CDR2 YYNGEE. Losses at the gene ends were 3 bases for V and 5 bases for J; bases not matched to a gene: 5. The CDR3 sequence is CASSGRQGVYGYTF. Here the CDR3 DNA reads TGTGCCAGCAGCGGAAGACAGGGGGTGTATGGCTACACCTTC.

The J gene is TRBJ1-1, the V gene TRBV6-1; unclear D gene. The V end lost 5 bases, the J end lost 1 base, and 11 bases lay between the germline ends. Germline V CDR1 and CDR2: MNHNS, SASEGT. The CDR3 totals 14 residues. The CDR3 DNA sequence: TGTGCCAGCAGTCGAGAGACGGCGAACACTGAAGCTTTCTTT. Translated, it gives CASSRETANTEAFF.